These T cell receptor beta chains were read from a single sample in a study of blood T cell repertoires in COVID-19. The repertoire was sequenced with immunoSEQ multiplex PCR; TCRdb's copy has only in-frame clones and lacks some. Of 100,000 to 150,000 clones listed, about 80% were seen once; the top ten hold 20% to 25%. Specimen: peripheral blood. Receptor source: a human donor in a cohort sampled during active COVID-19. CDR3s include the opening cysteine and the closing phenylalanine or tryptophan. The order of the fields is CDR3 DNA, CDR3 protein, V gene, D gene, clone size, J gene. The D gene is left open where the match is weak. Part of the rows lack a size; the others show once, few, many or a class for expanded clones.

CDR3 DNA: TGTGCCAGCAGCGGGGGGGAGGGACTTAGCACAGATACGCAGTATTTT
CDR3 protein: CASSGGEGLSTDTQYF
V gene: TRBV13
D gene: TRBD2
clone size: .
J gene: TRBJ2-3

CDR3 DNA: TGTGCCAGCAGTAAGTTACTAGCGGGGTTAACCTACAATGAGCAGTTCTTC
CDR3 protein: CASSKLLAGLTYNEQFF
V gene: TRBV6-2/TRBV6-3
D gene: TRBD2
clone size: .
J gene: TRBJ2-1

CDR3 DNA: TGTGCCAGCAGATCTACAGGGAACTATGGCTACACCTTC
CDR3 protein: CASRSTGNYGYTF
V gene: TRBV27
D gene: .
clone size: .
J gene: TRBJ1-2

CDR3 DNA: TGTGCCAGCAGTTCCCGGGGGACAGGGAACACTGAAGCTTTCTTT
CDR3 protein: CASSSRGTGNTEAFF
V gene: TRBV6-5
D gene: TRBD1
clone size: few
J gene: TRBJ1-1

CDR3 DNA: TGTGCCAGCAGCTTATGGTCTAGCGCCAACACAGATACGCAGTATTTT
CDR3 protein: CASSLWSSANTDTQYF
V gene: TRBV11-2
D gene: .
clone size: .
J gene: TRBJ2-3

CDR3 DNA: TGTGCCAGCTCATACAACCAGGGAAATGAGCAGTTCTTC
CDR3 protein: CASSYNQGNEQFF
V gene: TRBV18
D gene: .
clone size: few
J gene: TRBJ2-1

CDR3 DNA: TGTGCTAGCAGCATAGGGGACAGGGTGTCTGAGGAGCAGTACTTC
CDR3 protein: CASSIGDRVSEEQYF
V gene: TRBV7-7
D gene: TRBD1
clone size: few
J gene: TRBJ2-7

CDR3 DNA: TGTGCCAGCAGCTTCGGCAGGGTGAACACTGAAGCTTTCTTT
CDR3 protein: CASSFGRVNTEAFF
V gene: TRBV5-4
D gene: .
clone size: .
J gene: TRBJ1-1

CDR3 DNA: TGCGCCAGCAGCTTGGGACAGGGGCCATACAATGAGCAGTTCTTC
CDR3 protein: CASSLGQGPYNEQFF
V gene: TRBV5-1
D gene: TRBD1
clone size: .
J gene: TRBJ2-1

CDR3 DNA: TGTGCCAGCAGCTTAGATCCGGAGGTTATGGGGACCCAGTACTTC
CDR3 protein: CASSLDPEVMGTQYF
V gene: TRBV11-2
D gene: .
clone size: .
J gene: TRBJ2-5

CDR3 DNA: TGTGCCAGCAGCGTATCTACCCTAGCGGAGCAGTTCTTC
CDR3 protein: CASSVSTLAEQFF
V gene: TRBV9
D gene: .
clone size: .
J gene: TRBJ2-1

CDR3 DNA: TGCGCCAGCAGCTCGGGACAGGGGGCGAACACCGGGGAGCTGTTTTTT
CDR3 protein: CASSSGQGANTGELFF
V gene: TRBV5-1
D gene: TRBD1
clone size: few
J gene: TRBJ2-2

CDR3 DNA: TGTGCCAGCTCGTACAGGGGGGAGAACATTCAGTACTTC
CDR3 protein: CASSYRGENIQYF
V gene: TRBV19
D gene: TRBD1
clone size: .
J gene: TRBJ2-4

CDR3 DNA: TGTGCCAGCAGCTTAGGGAGACAGGTCCCCTACGAGCAGTACTTC
CDR3 protein: CASSLGRQVPYEQYF
V gene: TRBV13
D gene: .
clone size: .
J gene: TRBJ2-7

CDR3 DNA: TGTGCCAGCTCACTCCGGGACTTCGCCTACGAGCAGTACTTC
CDR3 protein: CASSLRDFAYEQYF
V gene: TRBV18
D gene: .
clone size: .
J gene: TRBJ2-7

CDR3 DNA: TGCGCCAGCAGCCAAACCACGGAGCTAGCGGCCTGGGAGCAGTACTTC
CDR3 protein: CASSQTTELAAWEQYF
V gene: TRBV4-3
D gene: TRBD2
clone size: .
J gene: TRBJ2-7

CDR3 DNA: TGTGCCAGCCAGGCAGGGCTCAGGGACGAGCAGTACTTC
CDR3 protein: CASQAGLRDEQYF
V gene: TRBV5-8
D gene: .
clone size: .
J gene: TRBJ2-7

CDR3 DNA: TGCGCCAGCAGCTGGGGGACAGGGAGCTACAATGAGCAGTTCTTC
CDR3 protein: CASSWGTGSYNEQFF
V gene: TRBV5-1
D gene: TRBD1
clone size: once
J gene: TRBJ2-1

CDR3 DNA: TGTGCCAGCAGGATACAGGGGCGTTATGGCTACACCTTC
CDR3 protein: CASRIQGRYGYTF
V gene: TRBV6-5
D gene: TRBD1
clone size: .
J gene: TRBJ1-2

CDR3 DNA: TGTGCCAGCAGTGATACGGACTCATACGAGCAGTACTTC
CDR3 protein: CASSDTDSYEQYF
V gene: TRBV2
D gene: .
clone size: .
J gene: TRBJ2-7

CDR3 DNA: TGTGCCAGCAGGCGGAAGACTAATGAAAAACTGTTTTTT
CDR3 protein: CASRRKTNEKLFF
V gene: TRBV6-5
D gene: .
clone size: .
J gene: TRBJ1-4

CDR3 DNA: TGTGCCAGCAGTGGACAACAGAACACTGAAGCTTTCTTT
CDR3 protein: CASSGQQNTEAFF
V gene: TRBV2
D gene: .
clone size: .
J gene: TRBJ1-1

CDR3 DNA: TGTGCCAGCAGCTTGGACCCCGGACTAGGAGGGGAGCTGTTTTTT
CDR3 protein: CASSLDPGLGGELFF
V gene: TRBV5-4
D gene: TRBD2
clone size: .
J gene: TRBJ2-2

CDR3 DNA: TGTGCCAGCAGCCCTAGGACAGGGGATGAGCAGTTCTTC
CDR3 protein: CASSPRTGDEQFF
V gene: TRBV28
D gene: TRBD1
clone size: .
J gene: TRBJ2-1

CDR3 DNA: TGTGCCAGCAGTGTGACTAATGAGCAGTTCTTC
CDR3 protein: CASSVTNEQFF
V gene: TRBV2
D gene: .
clone size: .
J gene: TRBJ2-1

CDR3 DNA: TGTGCCAGCAAACAGTTTATGGGGGCAGATAATTCACCCCTCCACTTT
CDR3 protein: CASKQFMGADNSPLHF
V gene: TRBV7-8
D gene: .
clone size: .
J gene: TRBJ1-6

CDR3 DNA: TGTGCCAGCAGCTCGGACAGGGGAACCTACGAGCAGTACTTC
CDR3 protein: CASSSDRGTYEQYF
V gene: TRBV7-2
D gene: TRBD1
clone size: few
J gene: TRBJ2-7

CDR3 DNA: TGCGCCAGCAGCTTGGACACTACCAAAAACATTCAGTACTTC
CDR3 protein: CASSLDTTKNIQYF
V gene: TRBV5-1
D gene: .
clone size: .
J gene: TRBJ2-4

CDR3 DNA: TGTGCCAGCAGTGAACTCCGGGGGACCGGGGAGCTGTTTTTT
CDR3 protein: CASSELRGTGELFF
V gene: TRBV2
D gene: .
clone size: .
J gene: TRBJ2-2

CDR3 DNA: TGTGCCAGCAGCTTGGCCGGGACAGGGCGCTCTGGAAACACCATATATTTT
CDR3 protein: CASSLAGTGRSGNTIYF
V gene: TRBV5-6
D gene: TRBD1
clone size: .
J gene: TRBJ1-3

CDR3 DNA: TGTGCCAGCAGTGAGACGCGCAGCGACAATGAGCAGTTCTTC
CDR3 protein: CASSETRSDNEQFF
V gene: TRBV2
D gene: .
clone size: once
J gene: TRBJ2-1

CDR3 DNA: TGTGCCAGCAGCGGGGACATTCCTCAGCCCCAGCATTTT
CDR3 protein: CASSGDIPQPQHF
V gene: TRBV2
D gene: .
clone size: .
J gene: TRBJ1-5

CDR3 DNA: TGTGCCAGCTCACCACTAAGAGTAGATACGCAGTATTTT
CDR3 protein: CASSPLRVDTQYF
V gene: TRBV18
D gene: .
clone size: .
J gene: TRBJ2-3